These T cell receptor beta chains were read from a single sample in a study of blood T cell repertoires in COVID-19. Profiled with immunoSEQ multiplex PCR; TCRdb holds only in-frame clones, not every one. The sample consists of some 300,000 clones, around 88% of them appearing once. Sequencing used peripheral blood. The receptors originated from a woman aged 25 to 39 who had recovered from COVID-19. CDR3s include the opening cysteine and the closing phenylalanine or tryptophan. The D gene is left open where the match is weak. Where a row states a size, it is once, few, many or the class of an expanded clone; other rows omit it.

d_call	clone_size	v_call	j_call	cdr3_nt	cdr3_aa
TRBD1	.	TRBV7-3	TRBJ2-2	TGTGCCAGCAGCTTACCTTTGGGACAGATCACCGGGGAGCTGTTTTTT	CASSLPLGQITGELFF
TRBD2	.	TRBV2	TRBJ2-3	TGTGCCAGCAGTATAATAGCGGGGACGGATACGCAGTATTTT	CASSIIAGTDTQYF
.	.	TRBV27	TRBJ1-1	TGTGCCAGCAGTTTATTTCGGGGTAACACTGAAGCTTTCTTT	CASSLFRGNTEAFF
.	.	TRBV28	TRBJ2-5	TGTGCCAGCAGCTCAACAGGGAGAGGCGAGACCCAGTACTTC	CASSSTGRGETQYF
.	.	TRBV14	TRBJ1-2	TGTGCCAGCAGCCAAGATGTAAGGGGTTACTACACCTTC	CASSQDVRGYYTF
TRBD2	once	TRBV4-2	TRBJ2-2	TGTGCCAGCAGCCACCAGCGACTAGCGGGGGGCTTCGCGAACACCGGGGAGCTGTTTTTT	CASSHQRLAGGFANTGELFF
.	.	TRBV28	TRBJ2-1	TGTGCCAGCAGTCCTCAGGGGTTAGGGTACAATGAGCAGTTCTTC	CASSPQGLGYNEQFF
.	.	TRBV7-2	TRBJ1-4	TGTGCCAGCAGCGCGACCGAGGGTGAAAAACTGTTTTTT	CASSATEGEKLFF
.	.	TRBV19	TRBJ2-2	TGTGCCAGTACCCCGGTTGGGCTCGGGGAGCTGTTTTTT	CASTPVGLGELFF
TRBD2	.	TRBV5-4	TRBJ2-5	TGTGCCAGCAGCTTGGGAGCGGGGGGGGAAGAGACCCAGTACTTC	CASSLGAGGEETQYF
TRBD1	.	TRBV19	TRBJ2-5	TGTGCCAGTTCCCGGACAGGGGAAGAGACCCAGTACTTC	CASSRTGEETQYF
.	once	TRBV6-2/TRBV6-3	TRBJ1-6	TGTGCCAGCAGCAGATATCAAGACACCGACTATAATTCACCCCTCCACTTT	CASSRYQDTDYNSPLHF
.	few	TRBV19	TRBJ1-5	TGTGCCAGTAGTATTATGGCAGGGGGCAATCAGCCCCAGCATTTT	CASSIMAGGNQPQHF
TRBD2	.	TRBV28	TRBJ2-5	TGTGCCAGCAGTCTTCGAGGGACTAGCGGGAGACCCAAAGAGACCCAGTACTTC	CASSLRGTSGRPKETQYF
TRBD1	.	TRBV9	TRBJ1-5	TGTGCCAGCAGCGCAACGGGACAGTATCCCCAGCATTTT	CASSATGQYPQHF
.	many	TRBV10-2	TRBJ1-2	TGCGCCAGCAGTGACGTGGGGGCCTATGGCTACACCTTC	CASSDVGAYGYTF
.	.	TRBV5-6	TRBJ1-1	TGTGCCAGCAGCTTTATGAAGGAGTTAGCCCCCCTGAACACTGAAGCTTTCTTT	CASSFMKELAPLNTEAFF